This passage covers 12 T cell receptor beta chains from one sample sequenced in a study of blood T cell repertoires in COVID-19. Assay used: immunoSEQ multiplex PCR; TCRdb lists only in-frame clones, some missing. The repertoire holds 200,000 to 250,000 clones, 83% seen once, with around 3.5% in the top ten. Sequences were obtained from PBMCs or T cells enriched from blood (not recorded which). The receptor set was obtained from a woman aged 40 to 50 who had been exposed to COVID-19.

The V and J genes are TRBV25-1 and TRBJ2-3, with TRBD1 matching over 8 bases. The length of the CDR3 is 15 residues. Per the germline V gene, CDR1 is MGHDK and CDR2 is SYGVNS. J lost 4 bases, V lost 4 bases, and 7 bases had no gene match. CDR3 coding DNA: TGTGCCAGCAGTGGCCCGGACAGGGCTGCAGATACGCAGTATTTT. Its translation is CASSGPDRAADTQYF.

The V call is TRBV10-3, the J call TRBJ2-5, with 8 bases fitting TRBD2. Trimming took 2 bases from V and 4 from J; bases not matched to a gene: 3. CDR1 is ENHRY and CDR2 is SYGVKD in the germline V gene. The CDR3 sequence is 14 residues long. CDR3 nucleotides: TGTGCCATCAGTGAGCGGGGGGGGTCAGAGACCCAGTACTTC. It encodes CAISERGGSETQYF.

Note on this clone: This same CDR3 is encoded by further DNA sequences in the sample. The V and J genes are TRBV18 and TRBJ1-2, with D perhaps TRBD1 (5 bases). This CDR3 spans 13 amino acids. With 4 bases removed from V and 3 bases from J, the gap between germline ends came to 9 bases. Germline assignment: CDR1 KGHSH and CDR2 LQKENI. Here the CDR3 DNA reads TGTGCCAGCTCACAGGGGTTGGACTATGGCTACACCTTC. Its protein is CASSQGLDYGYTF. The full variable domain, its missing parts supplied by reference TRBV18 and TRBJ1-2, is NAGVMQNPRHLVRRRGQEARLRCSPMKGHSHVYWYRQLPEEGLKFMVYLQKENIIDESGMPKERFSAEFPKEGPSILRIQQVVRGDSAAYFCASSQGLDYGYTFGSGTRLTVV.

The chain has TRBV20-1 and TRBJ2-1; D possibly corresponds to TRBD2 (5 bases). Trimming removed 4 bases at V and 6 bases at J, with 7 bases between. There are 11 residues in the CDR3. Germline-derived CDR1 and CDR2 are DFQATT and SNEGSKA (reference sequence). This chain's CDR3 is CSATGVNEQFF. In DNA form, the CDR3 reads TGCAGTGCTACCGGGGTCAATGAGCAGTTCTTC.

This chain links TRBV27 with TRBJ1-1; D is perhaps TRBD1 (5 bases). CDR1 is MNHEY and CDR2 is SMNVEV in the germline V gene (reference sequence). The CDR3 is 15 amino acids. Deletions cut 0 bases from V and 6 bases from J, with 14 bases between. CDR3 sequence reads: CASSLSSGGWSEAFF. CDR3 DNA sequence: TGTGCCAGCAGTTTATCGTCGGGGGGGTGGTCTGAAGCTTTCTTT.

The rearrangement links TRBV18 to TRBJ2-1; TRBD1 matches 7 bases. The CDR3 totals 14 residues. Germline lookup yields CDR1 KGHSH and CDR2 LQKENI. V was clipped by 1 base and J by 5 bases; unmatched bases: 2. CDR3: CASSPLGTDNEQFF. CDR3 coding DNA: TGTGCCAGCTCACCACTTGGGACAGACAATGAGCAGTTCTTC.

The chain links TRBV6-5 to TRBJ1-1; a weak D match, TRBD1 (5 bases). Germline CDR1 and CDR2: MNHEY and SVGAGI. V lost 4 bases and J 1 base, leaving 13 bases between the germline ends. The CDR3 spans 15 residues. In DNA, the CDR3 is TGTGCCAGCAGTTTGAACCGACAGAAGAACACTGAAGCTTTCTTT. It yields the protein CASSLNRQKNTEAFF.

Concerning this clone: The identical CDR3 is also encoded by other nucleotide sequences in the sample. This sequence joins TRBV24-1 and TRBJ2-1, with TRBD2 matching over 14 bases. The CDR3 runs to 16 residues. CDR1 is KGHDR, CDR2 SFDVKD, per germline. V lost 5 bases, J lost 2 bases, and 1 base stayed unmatched. Written as DNA, the CDR3 is TGTGCCACCAGTGCGACTAGCGGGGGGGCCTACAATGAGCAGTTCTTC. Translated, it gives CATSATSGGAYNEQFF.

V gene TRBV6-1 combines with J gene TRBJ2-1, with D hard to call. CDR3 size: 14 residues. Germline CDR1 reads MNHNS; CDR2 reads SASEGT. Between the trimmed V and J ends, which lost 2 bases and 0 bases, there was a span of 5 bases. Here the CDR3 reads CASSEPGSYNEQFF. The CDR3, as DNA: TGTGCCAGCAGTGAACCCGGCTCCTACAATGAGCAGTTCTTC.

V usage is TRBV2 and J usage is TRBJ1-4, with 8 bases fitting TRBD1. Germline CDR1 SNHLY, CDR2 FYNNEI. The CDR3 extends over 12 amino acids. J lost 11 bases, V lost 5 bases, and 4 bases had no gene match. This CDR3 is CASSLTGGKLFF. The CDR3 DNA reads TGTGCCAGCAGTCTCACAGGGGGGAAACTGTTTTTT.

This chain uses TRBV14 with TRBJ2-2, with 10 bases lining up with TRBD1. The CDR3 is 17 amino acids. V shed 2 bases, J shed 0 bases, and the junction held 3 bases outside the gene matches. CDR1 is SGHDN and CDR2 is FVKESK in the germline V gene. CDR3 sequence reads: CASSQTGQGTNTGELFF. The CDR3 DNA is TGTGCCAGCAGCCAAACGGGACAGGGGACGAACACCGGGGAGCTGTTTTTT.

This clone occurred a few times. V and J are TRBV4-2 and TRBJ1-1; D perhaps matches TRBD1 (6 bases). The V gene lost 4 bases and the J gene lost 4 bases, with 16 bases spanning the gap. The CDR3 runs to 15 residues. The germline gives CDR1 LGHNA, CDR2 YNFKEQ. The CDR3 here is CASSRQVGAGTEAFF. The DNA of the CDR3 is TGTGCCAGCAGCCGACAGGTGGGGGCTGGCACTGAAGCTTTCTTT.